This TCR beta chain was observed in a study of T-cell reconstitution after alpha-beta-depleted transplantation in children. Unique molecular identifiers were incorporated during preparation of the TCRbeta library. TCRdb passed the PCR reads through MiXCR, listing each CDR3 protein once. The table includes approximately 500,000 distinct CDR3 sequences, 10% detected once. General study findings and limits: T cells produced anew were the main source of T-cell counts and diversity one year after transplant. For some patients, TCRbeta diversity was high at day 60 because of recipient T cells and thymic progenitors that survived.

This clonotype occurred many times. Its specificity is unknown. Per germline, CDR1 SGHRS and CDR2 YFSETQ. The CDR3 loop spans 13 amino acids. V was clipped by 4 bases and J by 11 bases; unmatched bases: 10. The source was PBMCs, collected before TCRalphabeta/CD19-depleted stem cell transplant. This TCR was sampled from a child aged 2 to 9 with inherited bone marrow failure, due to receive a stem cell transplant. V gene TRBV5-1 combines with J gene TRBJ1-1; TRBD1 agrees at 8 bases. The chain's CDR3 is CASSPNQGAQAFF. The CDR3, as DNA: TGCGCCAGCAGCCCCAATCAGGGGGCACAGGCTTTCTTT.